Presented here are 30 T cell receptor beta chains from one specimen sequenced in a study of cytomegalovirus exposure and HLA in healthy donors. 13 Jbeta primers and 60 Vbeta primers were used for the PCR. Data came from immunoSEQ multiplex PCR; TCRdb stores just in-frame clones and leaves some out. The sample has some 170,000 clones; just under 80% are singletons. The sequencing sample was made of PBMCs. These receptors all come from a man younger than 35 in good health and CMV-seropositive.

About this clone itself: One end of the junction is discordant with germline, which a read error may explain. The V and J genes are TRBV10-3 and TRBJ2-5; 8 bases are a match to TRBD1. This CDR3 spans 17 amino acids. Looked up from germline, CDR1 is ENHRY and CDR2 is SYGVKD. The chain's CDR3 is CAISERHDRGFQEAQYF. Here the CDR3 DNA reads TGTGCCATCAGTGAGCGGCACGACAGGGGATTCCAAGAGGCCCAGTACTTC.

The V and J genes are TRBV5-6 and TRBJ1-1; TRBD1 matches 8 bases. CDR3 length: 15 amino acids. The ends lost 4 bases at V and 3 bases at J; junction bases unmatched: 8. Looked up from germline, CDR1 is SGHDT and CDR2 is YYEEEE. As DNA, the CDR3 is TGTGCCAGCAGCCTCAGGGGGCAGAGGTACACTGAAGCTTTCTTT. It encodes CASSLRGQRYTEAFF.

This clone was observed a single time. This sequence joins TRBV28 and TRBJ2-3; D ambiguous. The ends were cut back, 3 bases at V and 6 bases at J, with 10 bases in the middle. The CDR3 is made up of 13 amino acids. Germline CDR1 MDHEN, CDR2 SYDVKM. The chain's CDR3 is CASSFPLSDTQYF. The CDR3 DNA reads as TGTGCCAGCAGTTTTCCTCTAAGTGATACGCAGTATTTT. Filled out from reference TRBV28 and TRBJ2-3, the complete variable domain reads DVKVTQSSRYLVKRTGEKVFLECVQDMDHENMFWYRQDPGLGLRLIYFSYDVKMKEKGDIPEGYSVSREKKERFSLILESASTNQTSMYLCASSFPLSDTQYFGPGTRLTVL.

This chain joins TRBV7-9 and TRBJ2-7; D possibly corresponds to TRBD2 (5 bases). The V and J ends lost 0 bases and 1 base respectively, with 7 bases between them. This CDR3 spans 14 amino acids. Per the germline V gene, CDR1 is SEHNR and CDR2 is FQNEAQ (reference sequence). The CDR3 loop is CASSLAGESYEQYF. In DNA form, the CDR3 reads TGTGCCAGCAGCTTAGCCGGGGAATCCTACGAGCAGTACTTC.

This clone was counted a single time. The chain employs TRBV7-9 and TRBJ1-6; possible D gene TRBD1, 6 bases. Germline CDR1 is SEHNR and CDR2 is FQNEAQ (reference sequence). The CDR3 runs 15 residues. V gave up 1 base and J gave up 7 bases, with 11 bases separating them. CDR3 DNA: TGTGCCAGCAGCTTAGAACAGGGTCAAAATTCACCCCTCCACTTT. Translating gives CASSLEQGQNSPLHF.

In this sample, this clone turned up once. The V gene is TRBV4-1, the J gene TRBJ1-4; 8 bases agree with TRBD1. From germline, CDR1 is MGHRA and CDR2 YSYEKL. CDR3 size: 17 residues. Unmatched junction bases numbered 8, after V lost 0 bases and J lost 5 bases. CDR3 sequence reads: CASSQDVRGRVNEKLFF. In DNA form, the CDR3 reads TGCGCCAGCAGCCAAGATGTCAGGGGGCGGGTAAATGAAAAACTGTTTTTT.

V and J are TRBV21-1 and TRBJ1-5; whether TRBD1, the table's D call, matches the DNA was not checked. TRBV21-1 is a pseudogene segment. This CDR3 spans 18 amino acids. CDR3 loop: CASSPFEGTGGGNQPQHF. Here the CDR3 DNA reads TGTGCCAGCAGCCCTTTTGAGGGGACAGGTGGAGGCAATCAGCCCCAGCATTTT.

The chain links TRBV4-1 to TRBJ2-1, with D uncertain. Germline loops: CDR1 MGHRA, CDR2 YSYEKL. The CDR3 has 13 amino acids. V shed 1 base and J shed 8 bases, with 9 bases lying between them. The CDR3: CASSQGLRDEQFF. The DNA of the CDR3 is TGCGCCAGCAGCCAAGGGCTCCGGGATGAGCAGTTCTTC.

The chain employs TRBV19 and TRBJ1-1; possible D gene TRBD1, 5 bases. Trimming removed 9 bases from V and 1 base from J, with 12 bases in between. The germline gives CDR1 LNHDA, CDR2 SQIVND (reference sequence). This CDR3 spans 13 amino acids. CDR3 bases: TGTGCCAGCGCAAGGGGCAGGAACACTGAAGCTTTCTTT. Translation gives CASARGRNTEAFF.

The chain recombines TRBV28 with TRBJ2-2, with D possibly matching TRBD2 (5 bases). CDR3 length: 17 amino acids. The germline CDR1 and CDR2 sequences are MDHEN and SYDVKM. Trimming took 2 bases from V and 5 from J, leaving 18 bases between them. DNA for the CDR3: TGTGCCAGCAGTTTACCCCTGGCTAGCTCGGGGACCGGGGAGCTGTTTTTT. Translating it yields CASSLPLASSGTGELFF. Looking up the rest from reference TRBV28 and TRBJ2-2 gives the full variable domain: DVKVTQSSRYLVKRTGEKVFLECVQDMDHENMFWYRQDPGLGLRLIYFSYDVKMKEKGDIPEGYSVSREKKERFSLILESASTNQTSMYLCASSLPLASSGTGELFFGEGSRLTVL.

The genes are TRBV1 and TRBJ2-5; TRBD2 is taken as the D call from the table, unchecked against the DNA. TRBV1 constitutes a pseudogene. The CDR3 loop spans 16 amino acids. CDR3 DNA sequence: TGCACCAGCAGCCAAGATGACGGGGGGGACCAAGAGACCCAGTACTTC. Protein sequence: CTSSQDDGGDQETQYF.

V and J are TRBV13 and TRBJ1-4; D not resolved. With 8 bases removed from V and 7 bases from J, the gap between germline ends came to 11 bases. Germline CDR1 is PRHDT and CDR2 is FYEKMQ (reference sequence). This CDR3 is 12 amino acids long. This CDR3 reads CASSTGGEKLFF. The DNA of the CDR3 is TGTGCCAGCTCCACCGGCGGTGAAAAACTGTTTTTT. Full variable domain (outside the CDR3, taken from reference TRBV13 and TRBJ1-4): AAGVIQSPRHLIKEKRETATLKCYPIPRHDTVYWYQQGPGQDPQFLISFYEKMQSDKGSIPDRFSAQQFSDYHSELNMSSLELGDSALYFCASSTGGEKLFFGSGTQLSVL.

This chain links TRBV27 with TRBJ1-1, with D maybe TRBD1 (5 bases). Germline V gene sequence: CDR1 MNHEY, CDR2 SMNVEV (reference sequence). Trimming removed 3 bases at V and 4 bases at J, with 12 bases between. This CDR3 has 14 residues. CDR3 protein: CASSFRREATEAFF. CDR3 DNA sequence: TGTGCCAGCAGTTTCCGCAGGGAAGCCACTGAAGCTTTCTTT.

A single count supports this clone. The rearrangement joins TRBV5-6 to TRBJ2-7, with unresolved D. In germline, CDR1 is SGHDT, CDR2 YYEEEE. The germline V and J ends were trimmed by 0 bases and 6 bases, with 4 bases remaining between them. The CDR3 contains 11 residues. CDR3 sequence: CASSLGAEQYF. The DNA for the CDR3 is TGTGCCAGCAGCTTGGGGGCCGAGCAGTACTTC.

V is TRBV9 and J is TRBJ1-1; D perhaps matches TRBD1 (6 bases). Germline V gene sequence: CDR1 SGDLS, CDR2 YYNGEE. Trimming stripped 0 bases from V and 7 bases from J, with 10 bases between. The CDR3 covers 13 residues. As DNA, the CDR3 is TGTGCCAGCAGCGTAGGATTGGGACATGAAGCTTTCTTT. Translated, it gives CASSVGLGHEAFF.

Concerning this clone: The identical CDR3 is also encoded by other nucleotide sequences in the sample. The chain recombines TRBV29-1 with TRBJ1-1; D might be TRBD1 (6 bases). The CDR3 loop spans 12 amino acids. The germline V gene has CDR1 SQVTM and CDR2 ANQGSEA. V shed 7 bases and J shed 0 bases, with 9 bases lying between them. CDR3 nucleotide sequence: TGCAGCGCCGGACAGATGAACACTGAAGCTTTCTTT. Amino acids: CSAGQMNTEAFF.

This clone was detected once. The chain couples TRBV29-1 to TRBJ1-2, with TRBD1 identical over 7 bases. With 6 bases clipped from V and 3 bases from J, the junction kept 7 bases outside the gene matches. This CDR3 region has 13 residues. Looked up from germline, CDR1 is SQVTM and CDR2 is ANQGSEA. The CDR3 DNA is TGCAGCGTCCGGGACAGAGATGACTATGGCTACACCTTC. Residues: CSVRDRDDYGYTF.

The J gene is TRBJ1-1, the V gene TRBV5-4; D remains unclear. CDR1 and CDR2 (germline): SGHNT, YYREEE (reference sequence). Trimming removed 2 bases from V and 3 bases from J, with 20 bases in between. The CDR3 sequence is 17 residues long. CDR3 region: CASSFKAGRPGDTEAFF. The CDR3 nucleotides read TGTGCCAGCAGCTTTAAGGCAGGACGACCGGGAGACACTGAAGCTTTCTTT.

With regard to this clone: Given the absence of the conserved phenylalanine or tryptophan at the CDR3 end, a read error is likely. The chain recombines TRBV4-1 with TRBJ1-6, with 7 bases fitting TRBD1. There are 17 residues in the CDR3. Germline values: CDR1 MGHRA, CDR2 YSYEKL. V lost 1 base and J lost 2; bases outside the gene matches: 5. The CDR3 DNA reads TGCGCCAGCAGCCAAGGCAGGGGGGTAACCTATAATTCACCCCTCCACCTT. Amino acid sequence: CASSQGRGVTYNSPLHL.

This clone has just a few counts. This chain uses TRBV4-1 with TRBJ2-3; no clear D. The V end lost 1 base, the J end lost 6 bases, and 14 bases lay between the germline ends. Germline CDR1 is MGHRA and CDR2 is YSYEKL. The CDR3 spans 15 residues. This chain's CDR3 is CASSQVSLGGDTQYF. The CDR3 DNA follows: TGCGCCAGCAGCCAAGTATCGCTAGGTGGTGATACGCAGTATTTT.

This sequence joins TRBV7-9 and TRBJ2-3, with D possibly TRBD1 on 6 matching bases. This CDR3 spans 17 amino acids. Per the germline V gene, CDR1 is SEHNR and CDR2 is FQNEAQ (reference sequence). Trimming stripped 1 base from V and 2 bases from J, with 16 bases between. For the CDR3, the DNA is TGTGCCAGCAGCTTAGGTTTGGACAGTAGACCCACAGATACGCAGTATTTT. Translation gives CASSLGLDSRPTDTQYF.

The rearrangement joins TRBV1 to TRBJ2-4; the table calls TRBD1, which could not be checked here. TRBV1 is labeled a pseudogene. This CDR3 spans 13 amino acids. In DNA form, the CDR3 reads TGCACCCTGTGGGCGCTAGCCAAAAACATTCAGTACTTC. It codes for CTLWALAKNIQYF.

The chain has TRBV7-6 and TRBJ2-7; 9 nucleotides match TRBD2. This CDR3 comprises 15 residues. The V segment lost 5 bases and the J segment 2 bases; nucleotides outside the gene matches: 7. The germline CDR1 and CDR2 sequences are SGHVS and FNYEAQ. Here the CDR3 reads CASSAQREDPYEQYF. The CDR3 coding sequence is TGTGCCAGCAGCGCCCAGCGGGAGGACCCCTACGAGCAGTACTTC.

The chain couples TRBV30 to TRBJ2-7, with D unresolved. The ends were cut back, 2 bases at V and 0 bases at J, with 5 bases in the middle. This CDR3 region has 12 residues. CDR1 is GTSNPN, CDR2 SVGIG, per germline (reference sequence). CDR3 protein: CAWSTDSYEQYF. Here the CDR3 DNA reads TGTGCCTGGAGTACAGACTCCTACGAGCAGTACTTC.

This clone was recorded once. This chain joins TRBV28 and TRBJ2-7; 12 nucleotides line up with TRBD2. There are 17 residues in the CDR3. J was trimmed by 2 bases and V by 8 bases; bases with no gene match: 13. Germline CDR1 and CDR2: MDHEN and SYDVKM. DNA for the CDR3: TGTGCCAGCCGAGTAGTATCTAGGACTAGCGGGACCTACGAGCAGTACTTC. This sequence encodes CASRVVSRTSGTYEQYF.

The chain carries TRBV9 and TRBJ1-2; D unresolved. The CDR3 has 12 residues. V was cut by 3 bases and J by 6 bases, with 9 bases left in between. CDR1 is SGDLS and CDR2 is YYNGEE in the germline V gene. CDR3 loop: CASSGGKDGYTF. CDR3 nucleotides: TGTGCCAGCAGCGGCGGGAAGGATGGCTACACCTTC.

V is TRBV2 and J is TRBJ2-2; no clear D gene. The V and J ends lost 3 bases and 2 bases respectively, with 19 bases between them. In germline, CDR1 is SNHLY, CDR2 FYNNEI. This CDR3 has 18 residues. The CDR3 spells CASSDGIPGWINTGELFF. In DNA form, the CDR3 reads TGTGCCAGCAGTGATGGCATCCCCGGGTGGATTAACACCGGGGAGCTGTTTTTT. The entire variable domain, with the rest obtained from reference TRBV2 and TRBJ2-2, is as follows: EPEVTQTPSHQVTQMGQEVILRCVPISNHLYFYWYRQILGQKVEFLVSFYNNEISEKSEIFDDQFSVERPDGSNFTLKIRSTKLEDSAMYFCASSDGIPGWINTGELFFGEGSRLTVL.

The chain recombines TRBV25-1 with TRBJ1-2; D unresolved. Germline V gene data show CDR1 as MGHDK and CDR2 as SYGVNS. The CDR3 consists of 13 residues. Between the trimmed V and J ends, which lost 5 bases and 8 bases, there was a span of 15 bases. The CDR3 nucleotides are TGTGCCAGCAGTCGGTCGGAGGCGGAAGGCTACACCTTC. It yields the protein CASSRSEAEGYTF.

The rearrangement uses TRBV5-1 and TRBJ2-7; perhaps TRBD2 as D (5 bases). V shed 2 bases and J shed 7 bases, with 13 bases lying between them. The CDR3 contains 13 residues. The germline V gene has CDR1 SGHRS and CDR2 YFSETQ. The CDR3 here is CASSFRGSGEQYF. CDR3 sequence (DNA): TGCGCCAGCAGCTTCCGGGGATCGGGTGAGCAGTACTTC.

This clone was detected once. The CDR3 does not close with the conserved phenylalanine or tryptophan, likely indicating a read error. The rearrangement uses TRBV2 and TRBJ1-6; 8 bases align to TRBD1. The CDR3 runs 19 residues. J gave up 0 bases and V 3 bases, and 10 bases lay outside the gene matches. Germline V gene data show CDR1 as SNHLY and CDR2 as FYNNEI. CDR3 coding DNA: TGTGCCAGCAGTGACCCAGGGGGCTCAGGAATCTCCTATAATTCACCCCTCCACCTT. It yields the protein CASSDPGGSGISYNSPLHL.